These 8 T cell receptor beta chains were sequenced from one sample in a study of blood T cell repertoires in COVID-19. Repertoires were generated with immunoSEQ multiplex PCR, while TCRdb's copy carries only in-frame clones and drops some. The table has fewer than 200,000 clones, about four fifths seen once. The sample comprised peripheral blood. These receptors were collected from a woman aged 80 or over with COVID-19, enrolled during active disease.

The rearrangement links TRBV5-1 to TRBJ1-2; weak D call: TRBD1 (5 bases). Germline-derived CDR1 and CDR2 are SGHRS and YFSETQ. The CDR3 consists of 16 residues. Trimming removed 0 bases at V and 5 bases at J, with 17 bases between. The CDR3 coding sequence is TGCGCCAGCAGCTTGGGCAGGGTTTTCCTGATTTATGGCTACACCTTC. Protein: CASSLGRVFLIYGYTF.

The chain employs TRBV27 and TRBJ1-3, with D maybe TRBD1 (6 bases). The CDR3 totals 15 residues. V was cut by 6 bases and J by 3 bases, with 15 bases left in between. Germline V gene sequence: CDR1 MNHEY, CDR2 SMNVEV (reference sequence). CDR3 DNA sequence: TGTGCCAGCAGCCAAGCAGGGGAGGGTGGAAACACCATATATTTT. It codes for CASSQAGEGGNTIYF.

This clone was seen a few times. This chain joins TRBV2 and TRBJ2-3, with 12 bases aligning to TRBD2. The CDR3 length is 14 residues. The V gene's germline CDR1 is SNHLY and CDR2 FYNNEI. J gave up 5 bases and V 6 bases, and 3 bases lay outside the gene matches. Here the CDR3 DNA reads TGTGCCAGCAGACCGGGACTAGCGGGAGATACGCAGTATTTT. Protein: CASRPGLAGDTQYF. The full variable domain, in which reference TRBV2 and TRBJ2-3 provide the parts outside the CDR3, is EPEVTQTPSHQVTQMGQEVILRCVPISNHLYFYWYRQILGQKVEFLVSFYNNEISEKSEIFDDQFSVERPDGSNFTLKIRSTKLEDSAMYFCASRPGLAGDTQYFGPGTRLTVL.

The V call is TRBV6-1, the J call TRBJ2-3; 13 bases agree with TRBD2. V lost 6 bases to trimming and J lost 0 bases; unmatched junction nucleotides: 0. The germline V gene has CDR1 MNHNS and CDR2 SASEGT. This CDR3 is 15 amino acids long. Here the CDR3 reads CASRGLAGSTDTQYF. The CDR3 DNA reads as TGTGCCAGCAGGGGACTAGCGGGAAGCACAGATACGCAGTATTTT.

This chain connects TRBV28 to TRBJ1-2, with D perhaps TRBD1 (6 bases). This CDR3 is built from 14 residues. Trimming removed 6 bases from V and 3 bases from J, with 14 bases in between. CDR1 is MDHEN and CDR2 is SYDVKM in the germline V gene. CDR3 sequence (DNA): TGTGCCAGCAGCACCGGGACATTGTACTATGGCTACACCTTC. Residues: CASSTGTLYYGYTF.

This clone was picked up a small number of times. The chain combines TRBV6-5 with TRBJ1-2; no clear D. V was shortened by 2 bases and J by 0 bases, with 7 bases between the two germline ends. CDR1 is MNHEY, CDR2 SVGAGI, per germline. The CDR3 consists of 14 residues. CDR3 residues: CASSYRGANYGYTF. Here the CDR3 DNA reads TGTGCCAGCAGTTACCGGGGAGCTAACTATGGCTACACCTTC.

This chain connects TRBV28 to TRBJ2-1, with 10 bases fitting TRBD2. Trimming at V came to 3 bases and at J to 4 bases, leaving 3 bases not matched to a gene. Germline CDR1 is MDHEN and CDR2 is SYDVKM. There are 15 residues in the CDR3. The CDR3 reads CASSLISGGYNEQFF. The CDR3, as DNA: TGTGCCAGCAGTTTGATTAGCGGGGGGTACAATGAGCAGTTCTTC.

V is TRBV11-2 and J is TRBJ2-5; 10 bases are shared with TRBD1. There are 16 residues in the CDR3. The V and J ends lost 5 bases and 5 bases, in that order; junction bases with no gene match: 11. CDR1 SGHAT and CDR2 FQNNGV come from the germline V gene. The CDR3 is CASSPPPTGGRETQYF. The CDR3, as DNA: TGTGCCAGCAGCCCTCCCCCGACAGGGGGCAGGGAGACCCAGTACTTC. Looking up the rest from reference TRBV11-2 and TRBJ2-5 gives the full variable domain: EAGVAQSPRYKIIEKRQSVAFWCNPISGHATLYWYQQILGQGPKLLIQFQNNGVVDDSQLPKDRFSAERLKGVDSTLKIQPAKLEDSAVYLCASSPPPTGGRETQYFGPGTRLLVL.